The clone carrying this T cell receptor (beta chain) has only a few counts. Its antigen remains unidentified. Generation of TCR cDNA used 5'RACE template switching (which added a universal primer site and UMIs). TCRdb recomputed calls from the 5' RACE reads with MiXCR, one row per CDR3 protein. In the table there are a few hundred thousand distinct CDR3 sequences, around 6.8% of which are singletons. The record originates from a study of T cells after yellow fever vaccination. Findings of the study overall: Clonotypes found in both CD4 and CD8 compartments made up a small share. Though weaker, the secondary response peaked faster, on day 5 versus 15. Most clones from primary vaccination resurfaced after the booster (around 95% CD4, over 75% CD8).

V shed 3 bases and J shed 2 bases, with 16 bases lying between them. The CDR3 covers 15 residues. Looked up from germline, CDR1 is DFQATT and CDR2 is SNEGSKA (reference sequence). This clonotype originated in a man between 18 and 29 years old who received the YFV17D yellow fever vaccine. V usage is TRBV20-1 and J usage is TRBJ1-1; D might be TRBD1 (5 bases). Source: PBMCs, taken more than 35 days after the first yellow fever vaccination. CDR3 loop: CSARVGPLANTEAFF. The DNA for the CDR3 is TGCAGTGCTAGGGTGGGACCCCTGGCTAACACTGAAGCTTTCTTT.